The rows below give T cell receptor beta chains drawn from one sample of a study of neurological immune-mediated disorders. A single record per CDR3 protein comes from TCRdb applying MiXCR to the 5' RACE reads. The top ten hold roughly 1.3% of the sample, which has 130,000 or so distinct CDR3 sequences, around 3% seen once. The sequenced material came from PBMCs. The receptors stem from a woman in her thirties with multiple sclerosis. CDR3s include the opening cysteine and the closing phenylalanine or tryptophan. D genes are given only for firm matches. The size field reads once, few, many, or a class for an expanded clone.

clone_size	v_call	cdr3_length	d_call	j_call	cdr3_aa	cdr3_nt
many	TRBV20-1	12	.	TRBJ1-2	CSAKPLQGRYTF	TGCAGTGCCAAACCTCTACAGGGACGCTACACCTTC
many	TRBV20-1	14	TRBD1	TRBJ1-3	CSARTGDRIDTIYF	TGCAGTGCTAGAACCGGGGACAGAATAGACACCATATATTTT
many	TRBV15	14	.	TRBJ2-1	CATSRQGLDNEQFF	TGTGCCACCAGCCGGCAGGGGTTGGACAATGAGCAGTTCTTC
many	TRBV20-1	16	TRBD2	TRBJ2-5	CSAAGTSGGYQETQYF	TGCAGTGCGGCCGGGACTAGCGGGGGATACCAAGAGACCCAGTACTTC
many	TRBV12-3/TRBV12-4	14	.	TRBJ1-4	CASSRGGTNEKLFF	TGTGCCAGCAGCCGTGGGGGAACTAATGAAAAACTGTTTTTT
many	TRBV5-8	15	.	TRBJ1-6	CASSLYRDYNSPLHF	TGTGCCAGCAGCTTATACAGGGACTATAATTCACCCCTCCACTTT
many	TRBV20-1	12	.	TRBJ1-1	CSARDSSKGAFF	TGCAGTGCTAGAGATTCTTCGAAGGGAGCTTTCTTT
many	TRBV7-2	14	.	TRBJ2-2	CASSLAWDPGELFF	TGTGCCAGCAGCTTAGCGTGGGATCCCGGGGAGCTGTTTTTT
many	TRBV7-2	15	.	TRBJ2-1	CASSLGSTVYNEQFF	TGTGCCAGCAGCTTAGGGTCCACAGTTTACAATGAGCAGTTCTTC
many	TRBV20-1	15	.	TRBJ2-7	CSARDLAGSSYEQYF	TGCAGTGCTAGAGATCTGGCGGGCAGCTCCTACGAGCAGTACTTC
many	TRBV7-2	14	.	TRBJ2-1	CASSTTGSYNEQFF	TGTGCCAGCAGCACGACAGGCTCCTACAATGAGCAGTTCTTC
few	TRBV10-3	17	.	TRBJ2-1	CAISESKDRGPYNEQFF	TGTGCCATCAGTGAGTCTAAGGACCGGGGACCTTACAATGAGCAGTTCTTC
many	TRBV20-1	15	TRBD2	TRBJ2-3	CSAQEGRGGTDTQYF	TGCAGTGCCCAGGAGGGGAGGGGAGGCACAGATACGCAGTATTTT
many	TRBV5-4	14	TRBD2	TRBJ2-3	CASSLWGGTDTQYF	TGTGCCAGCAGCTTATGGGGAGGGACAGATACGCAGTATTTT
many	TRBV5-1	15	.	TRBJ2-7	CASSGTDGSSYEQYF	TGCGCCAGCAGCGGGACCGACGGGAGCTCCTACGAGCAGTACTTC